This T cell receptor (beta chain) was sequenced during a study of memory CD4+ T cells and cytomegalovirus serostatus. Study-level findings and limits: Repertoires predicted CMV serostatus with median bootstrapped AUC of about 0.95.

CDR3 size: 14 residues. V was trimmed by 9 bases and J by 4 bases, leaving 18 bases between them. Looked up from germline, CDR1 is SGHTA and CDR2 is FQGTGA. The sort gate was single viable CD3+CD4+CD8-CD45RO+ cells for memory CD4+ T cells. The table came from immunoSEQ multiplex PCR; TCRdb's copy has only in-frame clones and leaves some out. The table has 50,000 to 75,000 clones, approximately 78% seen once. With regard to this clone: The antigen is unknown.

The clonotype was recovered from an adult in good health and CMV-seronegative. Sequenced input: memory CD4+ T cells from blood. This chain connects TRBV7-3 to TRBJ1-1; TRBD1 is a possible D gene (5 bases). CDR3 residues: CASSPFGGSTEAFF. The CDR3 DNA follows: TGTGCCAGTTCCCCCTTTGGGGGGAGCACTGAAGCTTTCTTT.